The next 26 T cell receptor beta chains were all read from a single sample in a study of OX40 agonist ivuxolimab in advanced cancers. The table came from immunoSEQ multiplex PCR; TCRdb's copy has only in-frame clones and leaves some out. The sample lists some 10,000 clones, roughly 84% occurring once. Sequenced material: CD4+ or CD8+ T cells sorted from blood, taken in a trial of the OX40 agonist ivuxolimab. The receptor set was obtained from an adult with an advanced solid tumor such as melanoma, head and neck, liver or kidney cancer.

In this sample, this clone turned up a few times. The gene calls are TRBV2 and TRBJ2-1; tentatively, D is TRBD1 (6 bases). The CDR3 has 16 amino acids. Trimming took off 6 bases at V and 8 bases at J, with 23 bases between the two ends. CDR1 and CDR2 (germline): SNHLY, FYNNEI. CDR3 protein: CASSEHTGLAGDEQFF. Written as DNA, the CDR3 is TGTGCCAGCAGCGAACACACAGGGTTGGCGGGCGATGAGCAGTTCTTC.

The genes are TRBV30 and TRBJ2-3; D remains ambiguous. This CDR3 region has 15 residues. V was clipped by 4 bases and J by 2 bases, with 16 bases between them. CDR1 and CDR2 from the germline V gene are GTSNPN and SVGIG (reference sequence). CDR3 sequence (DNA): TGTGCCTGGAAGGCTAGGAGCACACACACAGATACGCAGTATTTT. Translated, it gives CAWKARSTHTDTQYF.

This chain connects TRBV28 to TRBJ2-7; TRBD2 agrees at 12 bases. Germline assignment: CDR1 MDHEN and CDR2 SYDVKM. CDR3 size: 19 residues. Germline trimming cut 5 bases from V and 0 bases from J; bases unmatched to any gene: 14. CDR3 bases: TGTGCCAGCAGTCCCCCCCCGGGACTAGCGGGCTTCAGCTCCTACGAGCAGTACTTC. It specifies CASSPPPGLAGFSSYEQYF.

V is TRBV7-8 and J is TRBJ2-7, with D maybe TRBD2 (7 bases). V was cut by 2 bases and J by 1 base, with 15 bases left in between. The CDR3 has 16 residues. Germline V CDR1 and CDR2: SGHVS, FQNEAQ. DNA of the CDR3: TGTGCCAGCAGCTTAAGGGGAGGGGGGCTGTCCTACGAGCAGTACTTC. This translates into CASSLRGGGLSYEQYF.

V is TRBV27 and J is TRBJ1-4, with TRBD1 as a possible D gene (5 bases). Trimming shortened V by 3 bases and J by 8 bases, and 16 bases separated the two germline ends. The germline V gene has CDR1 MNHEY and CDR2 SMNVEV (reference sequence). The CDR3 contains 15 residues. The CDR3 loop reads CASSLVGGRREKLFF. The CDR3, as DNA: TGTGCCAGCAGTTTGGTCGGGGGAAGGAGAGAAAAACTGTTTTTT.

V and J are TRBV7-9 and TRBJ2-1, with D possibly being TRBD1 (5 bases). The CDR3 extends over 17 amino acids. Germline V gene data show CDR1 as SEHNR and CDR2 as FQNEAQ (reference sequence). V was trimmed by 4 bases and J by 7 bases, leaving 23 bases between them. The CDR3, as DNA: TGTGCCAGCAGCTCTACCCAGGGTAGACAAACGGAGAATGAGCAGTTCTTC. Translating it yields CASSSTQGRQTENEQFF.

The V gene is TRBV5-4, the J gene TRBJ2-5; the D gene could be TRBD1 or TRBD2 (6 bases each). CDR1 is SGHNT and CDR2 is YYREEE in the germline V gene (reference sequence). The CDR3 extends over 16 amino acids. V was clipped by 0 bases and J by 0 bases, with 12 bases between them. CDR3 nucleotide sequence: TGTGCCAGCAGCTTGGATACAGGGACTTACCAAGAGACCCAGTACTTC. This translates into CASSLDTGTYQETQYF.

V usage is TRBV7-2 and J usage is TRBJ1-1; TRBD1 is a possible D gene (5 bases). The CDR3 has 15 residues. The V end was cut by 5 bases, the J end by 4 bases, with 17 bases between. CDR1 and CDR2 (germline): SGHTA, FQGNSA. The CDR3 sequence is CASSNPNGGTTEAFF. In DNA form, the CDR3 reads TGTGCCAGCAGCAACCCCAACGGGGGGACCACTGAAGCTTTCTTT.

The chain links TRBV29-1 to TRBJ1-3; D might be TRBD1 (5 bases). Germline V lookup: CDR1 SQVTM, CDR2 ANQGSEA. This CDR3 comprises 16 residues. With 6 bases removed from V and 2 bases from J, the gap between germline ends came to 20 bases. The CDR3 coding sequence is TGCAGCGTCGCCGGGGGGATCCCAGGTCCTGGAAACACCATATATTTT. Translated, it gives CSVAGGIPGPGNTIYF. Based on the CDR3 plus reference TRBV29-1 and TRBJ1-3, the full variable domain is SAVISQKPSRDICQRGTSLTIQCQVDSQVTMMFWYRQQPGQSLTLIATANQGSEATYESGFVIDKFPISRPNLTFSTLTVSNMSPEDSSIYLCSVAGGIPGPGNTIYFGEGSWLTVV.

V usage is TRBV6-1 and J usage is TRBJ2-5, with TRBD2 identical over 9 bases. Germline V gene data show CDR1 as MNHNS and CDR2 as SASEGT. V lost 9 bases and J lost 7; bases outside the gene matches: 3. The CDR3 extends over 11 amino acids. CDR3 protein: CARILAGTQYF. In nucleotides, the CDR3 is TGTGCCAGAATACTAGCGGGGACCCAGTACTTC.

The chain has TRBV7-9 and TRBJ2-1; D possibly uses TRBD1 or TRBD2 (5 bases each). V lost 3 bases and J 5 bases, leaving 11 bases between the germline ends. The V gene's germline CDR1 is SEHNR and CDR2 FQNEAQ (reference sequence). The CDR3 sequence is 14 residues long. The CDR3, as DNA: TGTGCCAGCAGCTTTGGGGGTCAAAACAATGAGCAGTTCTTC. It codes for CASSFGGQNNEQFF. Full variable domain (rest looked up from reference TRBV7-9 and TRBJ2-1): DTGVSQNPRHKITKRGQNVTFRCDPISEHNRLYWYRQTLGQGPEFLTYFQNEAQLEKSRLLSDRFSAERPKGSFSTLEIQRTEQGDSAMYLCASSFGGQNNEQFFGPGTRLTVL.

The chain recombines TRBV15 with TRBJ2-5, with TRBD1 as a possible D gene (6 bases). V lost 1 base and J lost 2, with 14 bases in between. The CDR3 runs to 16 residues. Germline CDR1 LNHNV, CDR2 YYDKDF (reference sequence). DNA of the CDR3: TGTGCCACCAGCAGAGTGCCCTGGACAGAACAAGAGACCCAGTACTTC. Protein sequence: CATSRVPWTEQETQYF.

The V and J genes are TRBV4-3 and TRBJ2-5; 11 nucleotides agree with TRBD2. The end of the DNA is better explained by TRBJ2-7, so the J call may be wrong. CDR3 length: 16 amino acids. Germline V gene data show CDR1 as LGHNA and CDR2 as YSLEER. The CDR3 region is CASSQLAGGFSYEQYF. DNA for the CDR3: TGCGCCAGCAGCCAACTAGCGGGAGGCTTTTCCTACGAGCAGTACTTC.

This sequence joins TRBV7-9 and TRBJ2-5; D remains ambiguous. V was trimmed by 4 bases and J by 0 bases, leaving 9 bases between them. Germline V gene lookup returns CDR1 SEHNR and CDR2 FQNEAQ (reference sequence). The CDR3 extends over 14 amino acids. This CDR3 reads CASSYDTHQETQYF. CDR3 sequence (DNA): TGTGCCAGCAGCTATGACACCCACCAAGAGACCCAGTACTTC.

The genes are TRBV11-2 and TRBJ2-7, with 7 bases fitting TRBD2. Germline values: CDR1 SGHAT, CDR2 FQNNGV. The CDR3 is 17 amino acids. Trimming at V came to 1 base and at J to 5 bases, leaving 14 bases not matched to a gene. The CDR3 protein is CASSLAIGGSGRHEQYF. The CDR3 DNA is TGTGCCAGCAGCTTAGCGATCGGTGGTAGCGGGCGGCACGAGCAGTACTTC.

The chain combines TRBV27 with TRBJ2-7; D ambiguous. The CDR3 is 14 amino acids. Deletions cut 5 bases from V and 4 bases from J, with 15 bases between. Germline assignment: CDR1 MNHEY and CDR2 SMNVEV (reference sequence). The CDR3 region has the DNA TGTGCCAGCAGTCTCTACCTCTCGGGTTACGAGCAGTACTTC. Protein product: CASSLYLSGYEQYF.

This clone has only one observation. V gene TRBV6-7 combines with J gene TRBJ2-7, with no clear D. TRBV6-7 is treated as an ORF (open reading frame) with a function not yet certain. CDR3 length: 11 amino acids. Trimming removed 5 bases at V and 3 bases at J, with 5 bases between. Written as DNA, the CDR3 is TGTGCCAGCAGTGGGTACTACGAGCAGTACTTC. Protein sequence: CASSGYYEQYF.

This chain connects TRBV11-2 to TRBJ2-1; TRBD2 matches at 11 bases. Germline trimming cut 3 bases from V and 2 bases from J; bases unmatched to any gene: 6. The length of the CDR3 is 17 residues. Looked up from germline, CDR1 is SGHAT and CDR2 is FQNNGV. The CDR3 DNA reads TGTGCCAGCAGCTTCCTACTAGCGGGAGTCCCCTACAATGAGCAGTTCTTC. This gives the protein CASSFLLAGVPYNEQFF.

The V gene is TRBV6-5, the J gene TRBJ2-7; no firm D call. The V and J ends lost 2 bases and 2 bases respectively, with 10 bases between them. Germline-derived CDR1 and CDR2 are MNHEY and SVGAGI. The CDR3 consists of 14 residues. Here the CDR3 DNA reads TGTGCCAGCAGTTACGGGGAACCCCCCTACGAGCAGTACTTC. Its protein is CASSYGEPPYEQYF.

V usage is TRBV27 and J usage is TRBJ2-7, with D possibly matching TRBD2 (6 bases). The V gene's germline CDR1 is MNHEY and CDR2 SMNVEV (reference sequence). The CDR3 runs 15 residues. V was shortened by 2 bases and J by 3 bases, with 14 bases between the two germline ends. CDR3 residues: CASSLVGGRIYEQYF. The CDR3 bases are TGTGCCAGCAGTTTAGTGGGGGGACGGATCTACGAGCAGTACTTC.

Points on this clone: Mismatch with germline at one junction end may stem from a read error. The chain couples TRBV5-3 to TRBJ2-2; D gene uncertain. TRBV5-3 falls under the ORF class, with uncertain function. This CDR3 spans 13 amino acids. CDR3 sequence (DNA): TGCGCCAGCAGCCGCTCAAGGACCGGGGAGCTGTTTTTT. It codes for CASSRSRTGELFF.

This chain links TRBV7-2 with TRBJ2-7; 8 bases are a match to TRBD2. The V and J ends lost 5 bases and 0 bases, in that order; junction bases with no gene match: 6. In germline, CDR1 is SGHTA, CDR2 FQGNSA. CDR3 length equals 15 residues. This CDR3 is CASSQRSGNSYEQYF. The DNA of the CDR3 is TGTGCCAGCAGCCAACGTAGCGGGAACTCCTACGAGCAGTACTTC.

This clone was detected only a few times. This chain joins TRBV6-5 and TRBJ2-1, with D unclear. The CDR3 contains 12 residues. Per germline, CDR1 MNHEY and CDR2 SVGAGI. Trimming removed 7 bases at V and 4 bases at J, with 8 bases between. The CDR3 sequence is CASTTGYNEQFF. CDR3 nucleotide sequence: TGTGCCAGCACCACCGGGTACAATGAGCAGTTCTTC.

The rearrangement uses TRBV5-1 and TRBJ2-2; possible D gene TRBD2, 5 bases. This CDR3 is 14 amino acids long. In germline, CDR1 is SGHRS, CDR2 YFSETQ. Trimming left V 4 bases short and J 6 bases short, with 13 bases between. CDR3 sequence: CASSQEGFSGELFF. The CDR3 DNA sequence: TGCGCCAGCAGCCAAGAGGGCTTCTCCGGGGAGCTGTTTTTT. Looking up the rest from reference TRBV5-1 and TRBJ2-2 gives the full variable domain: KAGVTQTPRYLIKTRGQQVTLSCSPISGHRSVSWYQQTPGQGLQFLFEYFSETQRNKGNFPGRFSGRQFSNSRSEMNVSTLELGDSALYLCASSQEGFSGELFFGEGSRLTVL.

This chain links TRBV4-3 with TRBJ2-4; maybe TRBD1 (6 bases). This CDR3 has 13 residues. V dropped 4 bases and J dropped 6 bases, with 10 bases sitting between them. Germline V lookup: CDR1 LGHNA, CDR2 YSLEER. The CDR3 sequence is CASSLSRGNIQYF. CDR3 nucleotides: TGCGCCAGCAGCCTTTCCAGGGGAAACATTCAGTACTTC.

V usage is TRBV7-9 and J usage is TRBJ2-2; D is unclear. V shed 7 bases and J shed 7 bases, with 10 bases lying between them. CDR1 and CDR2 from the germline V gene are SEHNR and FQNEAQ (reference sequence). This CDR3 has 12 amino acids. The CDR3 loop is CASNQKDGELFF. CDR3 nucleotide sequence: TGTGCCAGCAATCAGAAAGACGGGGAGCTGTTTTTT. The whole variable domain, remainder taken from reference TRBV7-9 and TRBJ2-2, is DTGVSQNPRHKITKRGQNVTFRCDPISEHNRLYWYRQTLGQGPEFLTYFQNEAQLEKSRLLSDRFSAERPKGSFSTLEIQRTEQGDSAMYLCASNQKDGELFFGEGSRLTVL.